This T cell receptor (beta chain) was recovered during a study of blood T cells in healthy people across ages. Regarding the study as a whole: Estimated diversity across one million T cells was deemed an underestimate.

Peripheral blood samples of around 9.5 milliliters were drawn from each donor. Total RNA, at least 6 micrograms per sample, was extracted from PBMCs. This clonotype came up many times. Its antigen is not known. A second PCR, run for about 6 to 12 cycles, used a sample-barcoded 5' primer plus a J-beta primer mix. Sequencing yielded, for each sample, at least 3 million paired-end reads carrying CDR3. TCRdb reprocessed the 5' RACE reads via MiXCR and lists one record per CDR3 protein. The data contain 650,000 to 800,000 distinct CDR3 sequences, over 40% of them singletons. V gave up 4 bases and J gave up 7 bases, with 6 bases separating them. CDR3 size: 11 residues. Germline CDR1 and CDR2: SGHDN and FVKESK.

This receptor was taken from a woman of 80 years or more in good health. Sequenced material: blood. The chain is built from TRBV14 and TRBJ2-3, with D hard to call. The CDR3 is CASSRLHTQYF. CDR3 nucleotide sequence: TGTGCCAGCAGCCGACTTCATACGCAGTATTTT.